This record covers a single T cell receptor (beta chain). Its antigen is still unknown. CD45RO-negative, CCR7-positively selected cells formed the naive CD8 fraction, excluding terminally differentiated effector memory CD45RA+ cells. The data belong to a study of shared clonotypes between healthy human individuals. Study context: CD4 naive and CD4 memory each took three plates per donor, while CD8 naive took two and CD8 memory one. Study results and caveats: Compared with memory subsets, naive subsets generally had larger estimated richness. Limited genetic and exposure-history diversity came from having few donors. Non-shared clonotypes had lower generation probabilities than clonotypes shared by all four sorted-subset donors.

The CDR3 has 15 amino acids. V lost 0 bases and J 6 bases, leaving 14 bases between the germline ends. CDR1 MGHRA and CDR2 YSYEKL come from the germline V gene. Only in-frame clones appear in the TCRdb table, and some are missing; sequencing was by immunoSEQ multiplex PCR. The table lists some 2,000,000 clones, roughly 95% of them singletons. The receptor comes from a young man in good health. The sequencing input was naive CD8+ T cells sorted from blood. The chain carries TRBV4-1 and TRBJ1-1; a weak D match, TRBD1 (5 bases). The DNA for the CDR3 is TGCGCCAGCAGCCAAGATGCGGGACTCCTCTCTGAAGCTTTCTTT. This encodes CASSQDAGLLSEAFF.